These 29 T cell receptor beta chains share one sample of origin, sequenced in a study of blood T cell repertoires in COVID-19. Produced via immunoSEQ multiplex PCR; TCRdb's table is partial and in-frame only. The table lists a few hundred thousand clones, roughly 89% of them singletons, with 1.5% to 2% in the top ten. The sample consisted of PBMCs or T cells enriched from blood (not recorded which). The receptors derive from a woman aged 55-69 years who had recovered from COVID-19.

The V gene is TRBV5-1, the J gene TRBJ1-1, with D uncertain. Per germline, CDR1 SGHRS and CDR2 YFSETQ. The CDR3 extends over 15 amino acids. Trimming cost V 5 bases and J 0 bases, with 14 bases left between them. CDR3 region: CASRPRVGVNTEAFF. In DNA, the CDR3 is TGCGCCAGCAGACCCCGGGTAGGAGTGAACACTGAAGCTTTCTTT.

The genes are TRBV3-1 (or the pseudogene TRBV3-2) and TRBJ1-6; 8 nucleotides match TRBD1. J gave up 9 bases and V 5 bases, and 6 bases lay outside the gene matches. This CDR3 has 14 residues. Germline V gene lookup returns CDR1 LGHDT and CDR2 YNNKEL (reference sequence). The CDR3 loop reads CASSFRGLSSPLHF. The CDR3 DNA sequence: TGTGCCAGCAGCTTCAGGGGGCTTAGTTCACCCCTCCACTTT.

This chain links TRBV30 with TRBJ1-1; no clear D gene. V gave up 0 bases and J gave up 1 base, with 6 bases separating them. CDR1 is GTSNPN, CDR2 SVGIG, per germline (reference sequence). The CDR3 sequence is 13 residues long. As DNA, the CDR3 is TGTGCCTGGAGTGTAAAGCCGAACACTGAAGCTTTCTTT. The encoded protein is CAWSVKPNTEAFF.

This clone was recorded once. This chain uses TRBV7-2 with TRBJ2-5; no definite D call. V was shortened by 1 base and J by 4 bases, with 7 bases between the two germline ends. The V gene's germline CDR1 is SGHTA and CDR2 FQGNSA. The CDR3 sequence is 13 residues long. The CDR3 nucleotides are TGTGCCAGCAGCTTAGATCCAGGAGAGACCCAGTACTTC. Translated, it gives CASSLDPGETQYF.

V and J are TRBV11-2 and TRBJ2-1, with D unclear. Germline V CDR1 and CDR2: SGHAT, FQNNGV. Trimming took 5 bases from V and 5 from J, leaving 10 bases between them. The CDR3 is 13 residues long. CDR3 amino acids: CASSAIRDNEQFF. The DNA for the CDR3 is TGTGCCAGCAGCGCGATACGGGACAATGAGCAGTTCTTC.

CDR3 protein: CASSKTSGTDTQYF. The CDR3 DNA is TGCGCCAGCAGCAAGACTAGCGGCACAGATACGCAGTATTTT. The rearrangement joins TRBV5-1 to TRBJ2-3, with 8 positions matching TRBD2. The V gene end was trimmed by 4 bases and the J gene end by 1 base; junction bases not matched to a gene: 2. There are 14 residues in the CDR3. Per germline, CDR1 SGHRS and CDR2 YFSETQ.

The gene calls are TRBV30 and TRBJ1-4; no firm D call. V shed 3 bases and J shed 10 bases, with 21 bases lying between them. In germline, CDR1 is GTSNPN, CDR2 SVGIG (reference sequence). This CDR3 has 15 amino acids. DNA of the CDR3: TGTGCCTGGAGCGCCCGACTAGGCAACCCGAGAAAACTGTTTTTT. Translation: CAWSARLGNPRKLFF.

This clone was seen once. The chain is built from TRBV4-2 and TRBJ1-3, with D perhaps matching TRBD1 (5 bases). Between the trimmed V and J ends, which lost 4 bases and 0 bases, there was a span of 19 bases. This CDR3 contains 18 residues. Germline CDR1 and CDR2: LGHNA and YNFKEQ. The CDR3 sequence: CASSPGTSVGLSGNTIYF. Here the CDR3 DNA reads TGTGCCAGCAGCCCCGGGACTTCAGTTGGCCTCTCTGGAAACACCATATATTTT.

A single count supports this clone. This chain joins TRBV10-3 and TRBJ1-6; a possible D gene is TRBD1 (5 bases). Trimming left V 6 bases short and J 10 bases short, with 16 bases between. The CDR3 covers 14 residues. Per germline, CDR1 ENHRY and CDR2 SYGVKD. CDR3 sequence (DNA): TGTGCCATCAGCCCGACAGAGAACACCTCACCCCTCCACTTT. Protein: CAISPTENTSPLHF.

The rearrangement uses TRBV5-6 and TRBJ2-7, with 8 bases fitting TRBD2. Trimming took 0 bases from V and 7 from J; bases not matched to a gene: 12. CDR3 length: 16 residues. Germline lookup yields CDR1 SGHDT and CDR2 YYEEEE. The CDR3 protein is CASSLERTSPLGEQYF. CDR3 coding DNA: TGTGCCAGCAGCTTGGAGCGGACTAGCCCCCTGGGGGAGCAGTACTTC.

The V gene is TRBV12-3 or TRBV12-4, the J gene TRBJ2-3, with D unclear. The CDR3 is 13 amino acids. The V end lost 2 bases, the J end lost 2 bases, and 5 bases lay between the germline ends. In nucleotides, the CDR3 is TGTGCCAGCAGTTTATCTTCCACAGATACGCAGTATTTT. The encoded protein is CASSLSSTDTQYF.

The chain carries TRBV29-1 and TRBJ2-2; no clear D. CDR3 size: 12 residues. V was clipped by 8 bases and J by 7 bases, with 14 bases between them. Germline V gives CDR1 SQVTM, CDR2 ANQGSEA. CDR3 sequence: CSSSRVDGELFF. The CDR3, as DNA: TGCAGCTCATCCCGGGTGGACGGGGAGCTGTTTTTT.

This rearrangement joins TRBV12-3 or TRBV12-4 to TRBJ2-7, with D hard to call. This CDR3 is 11 amino acids long. Deletions cut 6 bases from V and 6 bases from J, with 9 bases between. DNA for the CDR3: TGTGCCAGCAGGTCTGGCTTCGAGCAGTACTTC. Its translation: CASRSGFEQYF.

The V and J genes are TRBV24-1 and TRBJ2-1; possible D gene TRBD2, 6 bases. The CDR3 loop spans 17 amino acids. V was pared by 4 bases and J by 8 bases, with 23 bases between. Germline-derived CDR1 and CDR2 are KGHDR and SFDVKD. CDR3: CATSDSPRGGKGYEQFF. The CDR3 DNA follows: TGTGCCACCAGTGACTCCCCTAGGGGCGGGAAAGGCTATGAGCAGTTCTTC.

This sequence joins TRBV4-2 and TRBJ2-5; TRBD2 matches 12 bases. This CDR3 spans 17 amino acids. V was clipped by 0 bases and J by 1 base; unmatched bases: 3. CDR1 is LGHNA and CDR2 is YNFKEQ in the germline V gene. The DNA of the CDR3 is TGTGCCAGCAGCCAAGACCTAGCGGGGGGGCTCCAAGAGACCCAGTACTTC. It translates to CASSQDLAGGLQETQYF.

The V and J genes are TRBV10-3 and TRBJ1-1; the D gene is possibly TRBD1 (6 bases). The CDR3 runs 13 residues. CDR1 is ENHRY, CDR2 SYGVKD, per germline. V was cut by 6 bases and J by 5 bases, with 13 bases left in between. This CDR3 is CAIRGATVTEAFF. CDR3 DNA sequence: TGTGCCATCAGGGGGGCGACAGTAACTGAAGCTTTCTTT.

This sequence joins TRBV27 and TRBJ1-2; 7 positions agree with TRBD1. This CDR3 spans 13 amino acids. CDR1 is MNHEY, CDR2 SMNVEV, per germline (reference sequence). V was pared by 5 bases and J by 5 bases, with 5 bases of the junction left unmatched. The CDR3 nucleotides are TGTGCCAGCAGTAGGGACAGACAATATGGCTACACCTTC. Translating it yields CASSRDRQYGYTF.

The genes are TRBV9 and TRBJ2-7; 9 bases match TRBD1. With 5 bases clipped from V and 4 bases from J, the junction kept 7 bases outside the gene matches. The CDR3 contains 14 residues. Germline assignment: CDR1 SGDLS and CDR2 YYNGEE. The CDR3 nucleotides are TGTGCCAGCAGTATTACAGGGGGCTCTTACGAGCAGTACTTC. Its protein product is CASSITGGSYEQYF.

J is TRBJ1-2 and V is TRBV3-1 (or the pseudogene TRBV3-2); possible D gene TRBD1, 6 bases. The germline CDR1 and CDR2 sequences are LGHDT and YNNKEL (reference sequence). The V end was cut by 0 bases, the J end by 2 bases, with 19 bases between. There are 18 residues in the CDR3. The CDR3 region is CASSQERLKDRINYGYTF. Written as DNA, the CDR3 is TGTGCCAGCAGCCAAGAAAGGTTAAAGGACAGAATAAACTATGGCTACACCTTC.

This clone was seen only a few times. The V call is TRBV12-3 or TRBV12-4, the J call TRBJ2-7, with a possible D match to TRBD2 (5 bases). The CDR3 is 13 residues long. Trimming took off 5 bases at V and 1 base at J, with 9 bases between the two ends. In DNA form, the CDR3 reads TGTGCCAGCAGTCGGACTGCGTCCTACGAGCAGTACTTC. Protein product: CASSRTASYEQYF.

The chain links TRBV5-1 to TRBJ1-2; D not certain. The germline V gene has CDR1 SGHRS and CDR2 YFSETQ. There are 14 residues in the CDR3. Trimming removed 4 bases at V and 3 bases at J, with 13 bases between. In nucleotides, the CDR3 is TGCGCCAGCAGCCAAGACGGCCAGGACTATGGCTACACCTTC. Translated, it gives CASSQDGQDYGYTF.

The chain has TRBV13 and TRBJ2-3, with TRBD2 identical over 11 bases. CDR1 and CDR2 (germline): PRHDT, FYEKMQ (reference sequence). The CDR3 loop spans 16 amino acids. The ends lost 5 bases at V and 3 bases at J; junction bases unmatched: 7. This chain's CDR3 is CASSQELAGVTDTQYF. The CDR3 DNA reads TGTGCCAGCAGCCAAGAACTAGCGGGAGTGACAGATACGCAGTATTTT.

This clone is a singleton in its sample. V usage is TRBV7-3 and J usage is TRBJ2-7; 13 nucleotides line up with TRBD2. The CDR3 is 17 residues long. Per germline, CDR1 SGHTA and CDR2 FQGTGA. J was trimmed by 2 bases and V by 5 bases; bases with no gene match: 9. In nucleotides, the CDR3 is TGTGCCAGCAGCCCAACTAGCGGGGGGGCCCCGCCCTACGAGCAGTACTTC. Residues: CASSPTSGGAPPYEQYF.

The chain links TRBV7-9 to TRBJ2-3; a weak D match, TRBD2 (5 bases). V was trimmed by 6 bases and J by 5 bases, leaving 18 bases between them. Germline V gene lookup returns CDR1 SEHNR and CDR2 FQNEAQ (reference sequence). The CDR3 is 15 amino acids. This CDR3 is CASSKILAHVDTQYF. CDR3 bases: TGTGCCAGCAGTAAAATTCTAGCCCACGTAGATACGCAGTATTTT. The full variable domain, in which reference TRBV7-9 and TRBJ2-3 provide the parts outside the CDR3, is DTGVSQNPRHKITKRGQNVTFRCDPISEHNRLYWYRQTLGQGPEFLTYFQNEAQLEKSRLLSDRFSAERPKGSFSTLEIQRTEQGDSAMYLCASSKILAHVDTQYFGPGTRLTVL.

This chain connects TRBV5-1 to TRBJ2-3, with D perhaps TRBD2 (6 bases). The CDR3 contains 15 residues. With 4 bases removed from V and 4 bases from J, the gap between germline ends came to 16 bases. Looked up from germline, CDR1 is SGHRS and CDR2 is YFSETQ. CDR3 bases: TGCGCCAGCAGCGGGGGACTCCTAGGCTCAGATACGCAGTATTTT. This sequence encodes CASSGGLLGSDTQYF.

The J gene is TRBJ1-6, the V gene TRBV19, with 10 bases aligning to TRBD1. V dropped 4 bases and J dropped 10; count of bases not matched to a gene: 4. Germline V gene lookup returns CDR1 LNHDA and CDR2 SQIVND (reference sequence). This CDR3 spans 14 amino acids. CDR3 DNA: TGTGCCAGTAGTAAGGACAGGGGGGACTCACCCCTCCACTTT. Protein product: CASSKDRGDSPLHF.

The gene calls are TRBV28 and TRBJ2-5, with 12 bases that match TRBD1. The CDR3 extends over 15 amino acids. Per germline, CDR1 MDHEN and CDR2 SYDVKM. The V and J ends lost 7 bases and 5 bases, in that order; junction bases with no gene match: 8. The CDR3 DNA follows: TGTGCCAGCACCATGGGACAGGGGGCGCCTGAGACCCAGTACTTC. It codes for CASTMGQGAPETQYF.

This chain joins TRBV29-1 and TRBJ2-1; no firm D call. CDR1 and CDR2 from the germline V gene are SQVTM and ANQGSEA. The CDR3 sequence is 13 residues long. The V end was cut by 4 bases, the J end by 8 bases, with 15 bases between. The CDR3 loop is CSVAIVASDEQFF. The CDR3 nucleotides are TGCAGCGTTGCTATCGTGGCTAGTGATGAGCAGTTCTTC.

Worth noting for this clone: An end of the junction differs from the germline gene, which may be a read error. V and J are TRBV7-7 and TRBJ2-1, with D perhaps TRBD1 (5 bases). CDR1 is SSHAT and CDR2 is FNYEAQ in the germline V gene (reference sequence). The CDR3 sequence is 15 residues long. CDR3 DNA sequence: TGTGCTAGCAGCTCCCGACAGAGCTCCTACAATGAGCAGTTCTTC. Amino acid sequence: CASSSRQSSYNEQFF.